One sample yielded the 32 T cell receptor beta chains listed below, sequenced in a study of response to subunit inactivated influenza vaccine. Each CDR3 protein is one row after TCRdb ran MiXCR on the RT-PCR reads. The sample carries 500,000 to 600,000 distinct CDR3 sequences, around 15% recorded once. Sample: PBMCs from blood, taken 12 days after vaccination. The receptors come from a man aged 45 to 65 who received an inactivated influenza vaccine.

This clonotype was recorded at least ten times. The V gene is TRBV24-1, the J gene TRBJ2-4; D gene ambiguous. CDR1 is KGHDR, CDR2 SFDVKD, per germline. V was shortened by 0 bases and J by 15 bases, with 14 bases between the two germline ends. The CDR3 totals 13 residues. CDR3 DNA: TGTGCCACCAGTGATTTGTCCTCCCCCGAGAGGTACTTC. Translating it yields CATSDLSSPERYF.

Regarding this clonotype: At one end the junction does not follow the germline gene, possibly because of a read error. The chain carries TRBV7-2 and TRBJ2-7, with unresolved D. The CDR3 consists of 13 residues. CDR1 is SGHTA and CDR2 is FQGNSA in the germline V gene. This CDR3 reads CASSLDRNYEKYF. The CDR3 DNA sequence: TGTGCCAGCAGCCTCGACCGCAACTACGAGAAGTACTTC.

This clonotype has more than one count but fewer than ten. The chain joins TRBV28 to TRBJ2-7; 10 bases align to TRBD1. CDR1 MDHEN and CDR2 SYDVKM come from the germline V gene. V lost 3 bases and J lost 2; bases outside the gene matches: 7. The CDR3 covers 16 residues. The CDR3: CASSFPGGQGAYEQYF. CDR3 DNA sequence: TGTGCCAGCAGTTTCCCGGGCGGACAGGGGGCCTACGAGCAGTACTTC.

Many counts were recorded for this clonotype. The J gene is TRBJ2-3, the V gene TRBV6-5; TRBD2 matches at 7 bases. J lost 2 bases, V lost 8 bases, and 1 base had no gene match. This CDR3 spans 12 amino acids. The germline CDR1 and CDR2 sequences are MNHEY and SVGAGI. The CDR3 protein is CASGTITDTQYF. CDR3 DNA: TGTGCCAGCGGGACTATCACAGATACGCAGTATTTT.

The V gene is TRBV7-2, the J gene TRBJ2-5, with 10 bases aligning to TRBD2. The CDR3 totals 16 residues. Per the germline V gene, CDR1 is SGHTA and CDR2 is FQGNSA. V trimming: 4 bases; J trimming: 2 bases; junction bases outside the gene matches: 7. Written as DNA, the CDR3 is TGTGCCAGCAGCTGGGAGGAGCGGGGGGGTCAAGAGACCCAGTACTTC. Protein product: CASSWEERGGQETQYF.

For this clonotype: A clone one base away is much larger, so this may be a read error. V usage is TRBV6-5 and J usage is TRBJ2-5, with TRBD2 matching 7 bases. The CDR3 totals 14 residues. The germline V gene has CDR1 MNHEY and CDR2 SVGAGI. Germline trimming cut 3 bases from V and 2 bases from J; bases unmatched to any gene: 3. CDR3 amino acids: CASSYGRAQETQYF. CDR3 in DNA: TGTGCCAGCAGTTATGGGAGGGCACAAGAGACCCAGTACTTC.

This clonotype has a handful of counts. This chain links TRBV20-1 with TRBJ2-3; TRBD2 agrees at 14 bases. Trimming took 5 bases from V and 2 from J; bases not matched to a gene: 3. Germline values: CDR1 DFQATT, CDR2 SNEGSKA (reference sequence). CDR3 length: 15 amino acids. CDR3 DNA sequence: TGCAGTGCTGGGACTAGCGGGGGCCACACAGATACGCAGTATTTT. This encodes CSAGTSGGHTDTQYF.

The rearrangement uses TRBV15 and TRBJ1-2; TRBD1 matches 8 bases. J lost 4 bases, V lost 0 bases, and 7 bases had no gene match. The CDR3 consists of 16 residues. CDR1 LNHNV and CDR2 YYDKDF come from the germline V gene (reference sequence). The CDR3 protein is CATSRDDRGRVYGYTF. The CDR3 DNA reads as TGTGCCACCAGCAGAGATGACAGGGGACGGGTCTATGGCTACACCTTC.

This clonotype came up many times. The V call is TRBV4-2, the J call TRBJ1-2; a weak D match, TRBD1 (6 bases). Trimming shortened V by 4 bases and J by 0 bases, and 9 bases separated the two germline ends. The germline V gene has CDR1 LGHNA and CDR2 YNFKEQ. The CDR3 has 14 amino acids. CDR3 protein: CASSRDTANYGYTF. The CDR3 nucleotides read TGTGCCAGCAGCCGGGACACAGCTAACTATGGCTACACCTTC.

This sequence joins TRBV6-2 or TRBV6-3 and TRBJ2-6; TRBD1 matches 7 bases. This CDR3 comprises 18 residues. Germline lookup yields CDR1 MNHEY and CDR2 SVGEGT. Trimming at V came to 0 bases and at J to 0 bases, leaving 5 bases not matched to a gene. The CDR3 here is CASSYSTGRVSGANVLTF. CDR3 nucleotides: TGTGCCAGCAGTTACTCGACAGGGCGAGTCTCTGGGGCCAACGTCCTGACTTTC.

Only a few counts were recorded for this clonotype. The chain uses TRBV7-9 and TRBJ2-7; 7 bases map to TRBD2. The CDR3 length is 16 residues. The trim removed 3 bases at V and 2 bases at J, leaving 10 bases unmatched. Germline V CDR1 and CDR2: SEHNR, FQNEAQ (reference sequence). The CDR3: CASSLPGVAGPYEQYF. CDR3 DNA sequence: TGTGCCAGCAGCTTGCCGGGGGTAGCGGGCCCCTACGAGCAGTACTTC.

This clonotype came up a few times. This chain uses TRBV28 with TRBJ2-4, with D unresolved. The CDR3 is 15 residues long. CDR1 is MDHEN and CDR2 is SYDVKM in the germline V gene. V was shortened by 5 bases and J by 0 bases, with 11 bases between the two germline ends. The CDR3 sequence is CASSPGPPAKNIQYF. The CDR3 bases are TGTGCCAGCAGTCCCGGACCTCCAGCCAAAAACATTCAGTACTTC.

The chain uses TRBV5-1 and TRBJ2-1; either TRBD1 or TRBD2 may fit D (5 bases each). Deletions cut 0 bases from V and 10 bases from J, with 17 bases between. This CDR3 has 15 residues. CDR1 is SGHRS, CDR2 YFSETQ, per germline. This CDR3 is CASSLAAKRGAEQFF. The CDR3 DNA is TGCGCCAGCAGCTTGGCCGCAAAGAGGGGCGCAGAGCAGTTCTTC. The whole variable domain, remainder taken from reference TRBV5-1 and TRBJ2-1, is KAGVTQTPRYLIKTRGQQVTLSCSPISGHRSVSWYQQTPGQGLQFLFEYFSETQRNKGNFPGRFSGRQFSNSRSEMNVSTLELGDSALYLCASSLAAKRGAEQFFGPGTRLTVL.

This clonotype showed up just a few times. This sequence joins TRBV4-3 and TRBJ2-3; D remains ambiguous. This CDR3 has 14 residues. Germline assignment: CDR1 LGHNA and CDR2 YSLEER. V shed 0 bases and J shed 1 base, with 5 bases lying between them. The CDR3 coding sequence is TGCGCCAGCAGCCAAGATTTTCGCACAGATACGCAGTATTTT. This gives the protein CASSQDFRTDTQYF.

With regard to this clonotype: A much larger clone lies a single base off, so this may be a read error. The CDR3 loop is CAIQQYQDTQYF. The CDR3 DNA reads as TGTGCCATCCAGCAGTACCAAGATACCCAGTACTTC. V gene TRBV2 combines with J gene TRBJ2-5; D remains unclear. Looked up from germline, CDR1 is SNHLY and CDR2 is FYNNEI. The CDR3 length is 12 residues.

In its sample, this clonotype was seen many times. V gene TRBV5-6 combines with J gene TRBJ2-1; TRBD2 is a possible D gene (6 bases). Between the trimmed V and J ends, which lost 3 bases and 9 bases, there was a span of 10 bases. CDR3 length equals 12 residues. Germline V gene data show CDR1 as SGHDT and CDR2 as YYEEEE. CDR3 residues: CASSWGSGEQFF. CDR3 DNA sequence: TGTGCCAGCAGCTGGGGTAGCGGTGAGCAGTTCTTC. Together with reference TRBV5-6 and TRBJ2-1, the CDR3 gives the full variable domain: DAGVTQSPTHLIKTRGQQVTLRCSPKSGHDTVSWYQQALGQGPQFIFQYYEEEERQRGNFPDRFSGHQFPNYSSELNVNALLLGDSALYLCASSWGSGEQFFGPGTRLTVL.

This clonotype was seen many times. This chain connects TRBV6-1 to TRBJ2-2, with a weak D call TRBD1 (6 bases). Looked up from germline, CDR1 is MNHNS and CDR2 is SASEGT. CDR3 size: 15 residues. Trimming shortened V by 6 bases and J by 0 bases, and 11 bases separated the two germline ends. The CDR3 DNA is TGTGCCAGCAGGAGACAGGTTCCGAACACCGGGGAGCTGTTTTTT. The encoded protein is CASRRQVPNTGELFF.

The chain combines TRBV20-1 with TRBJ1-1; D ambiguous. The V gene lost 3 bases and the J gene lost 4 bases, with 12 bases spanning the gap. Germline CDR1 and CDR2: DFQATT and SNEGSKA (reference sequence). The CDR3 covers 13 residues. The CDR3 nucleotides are TGCAGTGCTAGGTACAACCGGGGCACTGAAGCTTTCTTT. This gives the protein CSARYNRGTEAFF.

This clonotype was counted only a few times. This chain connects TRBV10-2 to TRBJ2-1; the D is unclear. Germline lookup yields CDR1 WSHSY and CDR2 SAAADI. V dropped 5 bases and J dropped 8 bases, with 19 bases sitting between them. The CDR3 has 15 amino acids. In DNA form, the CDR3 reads TGCGCCAGCAGTCCACTCGTGAACTCTGGGGATGAGCAGTTCTTC. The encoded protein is CASSPLVNSGDEQFF.

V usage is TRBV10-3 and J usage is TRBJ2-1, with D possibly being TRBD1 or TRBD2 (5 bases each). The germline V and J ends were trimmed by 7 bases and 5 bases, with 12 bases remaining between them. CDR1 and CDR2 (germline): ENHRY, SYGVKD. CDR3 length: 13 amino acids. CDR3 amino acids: CAITGRADNEQFF. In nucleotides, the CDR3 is TGTGCCATCACGGGGCGGGCGGACAATGAGCAGTTCTTC.

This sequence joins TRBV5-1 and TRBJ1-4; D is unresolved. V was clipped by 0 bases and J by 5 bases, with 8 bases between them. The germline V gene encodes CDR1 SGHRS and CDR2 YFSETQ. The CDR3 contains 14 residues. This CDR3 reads CASSLGTENEKLFF. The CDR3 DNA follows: TGCGCCAGCAGCTTGGGTACAGAGAATGAAAAACTGTTTTTT.

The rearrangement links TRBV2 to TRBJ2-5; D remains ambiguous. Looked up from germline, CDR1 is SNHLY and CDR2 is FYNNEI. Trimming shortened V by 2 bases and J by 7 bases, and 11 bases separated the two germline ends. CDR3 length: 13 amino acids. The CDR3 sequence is CASSESPRGTQYF. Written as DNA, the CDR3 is TGTGCCAGCAGTGAATCGCCCCGCGGGACCCAGTACTTC.

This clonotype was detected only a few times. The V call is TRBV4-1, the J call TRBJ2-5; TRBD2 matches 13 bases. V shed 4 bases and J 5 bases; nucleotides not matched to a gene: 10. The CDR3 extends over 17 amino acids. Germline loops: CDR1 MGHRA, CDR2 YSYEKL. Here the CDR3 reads CASSPRLAGGPLETQYF. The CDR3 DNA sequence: TGCGCCAGCAGCCCCCGACTAGCGGGGGGCCCATTGGAGACCCAGTACTTC.

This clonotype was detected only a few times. CDR3 residues: CASSPSRGEIEQFF. CDR3 DNA: TGTGCCAGCAGTCCCTCGAGAGGGGAGATTGAGCAGTTCTTC. The chain is built from TRBV2 and TRBJ2-1; D is perhaps TRBD1 or TRBD2 (5 bases each). Germline CDR1 and CDR2: SNHLY and FYNNEI. The CDR3 has 14 residues. V was clipped by 5 bases and J by 9 bases, with 17 bases between them.

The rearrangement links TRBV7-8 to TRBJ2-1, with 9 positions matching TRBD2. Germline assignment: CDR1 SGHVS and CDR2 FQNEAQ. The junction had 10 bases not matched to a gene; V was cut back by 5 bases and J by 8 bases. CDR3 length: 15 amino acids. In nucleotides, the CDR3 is TGTGCCAGCAGCCTTGGGGCGGGAGGGCCCTATGAGCAGTTCTTC. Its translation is CASSLGAGGPYEQFF.

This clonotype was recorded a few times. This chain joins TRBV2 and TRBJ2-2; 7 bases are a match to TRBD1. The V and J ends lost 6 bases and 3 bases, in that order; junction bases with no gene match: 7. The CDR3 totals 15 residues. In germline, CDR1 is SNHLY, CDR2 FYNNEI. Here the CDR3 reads CASSNEGADTGELFF. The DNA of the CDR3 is TGTGCCAGCAGCAACGAGGGGGCCGACACCGGGGAGCTGTTTTTT.

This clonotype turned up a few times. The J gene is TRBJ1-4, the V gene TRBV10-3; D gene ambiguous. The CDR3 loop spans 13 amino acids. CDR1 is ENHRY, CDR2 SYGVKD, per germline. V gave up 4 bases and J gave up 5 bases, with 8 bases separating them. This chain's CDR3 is CAISVGRNEKLFF. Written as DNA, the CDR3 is TGTGCCATCAGTGTCGGCAGAAATGAAAAACTGTTTTTT.

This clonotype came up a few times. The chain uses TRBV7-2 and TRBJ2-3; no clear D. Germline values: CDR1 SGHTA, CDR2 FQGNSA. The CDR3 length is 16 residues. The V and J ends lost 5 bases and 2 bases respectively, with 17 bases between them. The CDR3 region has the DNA TGTGCCAGCAGCCCCGACCCCAGCGACCACACAGATACGCAGTATTTT. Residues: CASSPDPSDHTDTQYF.

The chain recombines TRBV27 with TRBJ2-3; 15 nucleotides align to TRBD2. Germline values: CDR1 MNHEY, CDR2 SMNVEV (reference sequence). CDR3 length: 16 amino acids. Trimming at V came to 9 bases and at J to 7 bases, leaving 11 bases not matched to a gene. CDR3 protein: CASETSGLAGGNTQYF. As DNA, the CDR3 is TGTGCCAGTGAAACCTCGGGACTAGCGGGAGGAAATACGCAGTATTTT.

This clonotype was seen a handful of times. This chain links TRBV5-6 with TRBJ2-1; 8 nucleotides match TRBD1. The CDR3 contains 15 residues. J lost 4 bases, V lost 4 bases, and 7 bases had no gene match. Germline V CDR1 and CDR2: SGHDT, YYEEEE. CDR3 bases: TGTGCCAGCAGCCGCGGACAGGGAGTATACAATGAGCAGTTCTTC. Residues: CASSRGQGVYNEQFF.

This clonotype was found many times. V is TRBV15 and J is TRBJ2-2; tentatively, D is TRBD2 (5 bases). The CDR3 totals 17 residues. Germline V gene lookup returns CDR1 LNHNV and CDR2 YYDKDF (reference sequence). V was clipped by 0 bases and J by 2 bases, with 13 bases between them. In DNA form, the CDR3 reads TGTGCCACCAGCAGAGATGATAGAGGGATCAACACCGGGGAGCTGTTTTTT. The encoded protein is CATSRDDRGINTGELFF.

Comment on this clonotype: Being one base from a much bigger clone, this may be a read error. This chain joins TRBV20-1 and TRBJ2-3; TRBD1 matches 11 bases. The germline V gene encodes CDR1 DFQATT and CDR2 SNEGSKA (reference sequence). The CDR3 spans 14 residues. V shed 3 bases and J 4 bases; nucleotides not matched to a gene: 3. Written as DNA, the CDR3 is TGCAGTGCTAGGCCGGGACAGGGGGCAGATACGCAGTATTTT. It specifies CSARPGQGADTQYF.